This is a list of T cell receptor beta chains from one sample in a study of response to subunit inactivated influenza vaccine. TCRdb re-called the RT-PCR reads with MiXCR, one entry per CDR3 protein. Among around 570,000 distinct CDR3 sequences listed, approximately 7.7% were seen once. The starting material was PBMCs from blood, obtained less than 30 months after vaccination. These receptors were obtained from a man between 50 and 75 years old who received an inactivated influenza vaccine. CDR3s leave out the opening cysteine and the closing phenylalanine or tryptophan. D genes are given only for firm matches. Clone sizes are given selectively: once, few, many, or a class where the clone is expanded.

>TRBD2|few|TRBV12-3/TRBV12-4
ASSRTSPLGDTQY
>NA|few|TRBV20-1
SARDSSVGTGELF
>NA|NA|TRBV5-1
ASSLDRPLYEQH
>TRBD2|NA|TRBV7-6
ASSHWTLGTSDGNEQF
>TRBD1|few|TRBV20-1
SARSGQGGRSPLH
>TRBD2|NA|TRBV12-3/TRBV12-4
ASSPSSGGLYEQY
>NA|NA|TRBV6-2/TRBV6-3
ASRDGSNEKLF
>NA|NA|TRBV6-1
ASRDRRYGYT
>NA|NA|TRBV5-1
ASSSGQSGTGELF
>TRBD1|few|TRBV29-1
SVRDRGNYGYT
>NA|many|TRBV7-2
ASSLSFGVNTEAF
>NA|few|TRBV5-1
ASSSSLQASQETQY
>NA|few|TRBV5-5
ASSYRWDFGEKLF
>TRBD1|few|TRBV10-3
AIRQGLYRKLF
>TRBD1|NA|TRBV29-1
SGGDRDTQY
>NA|many|TRBV15
ATSKMGQPQH
>NA|few|TRBV6-2/TRBV6-3
ASSYSVPGHPTYEQY
>TRBD1|few|TRBV6-1
ASSFDRGKPQH
>NA|many|TRBV29-1
SVEKPPEDDTQY
>NA|NA|TRBV5-1
ASSTTSGRPYEQY
>TRBD2|few|TRBV20-1
SARDSGSGIYEQY
>TRBD2|few|TRBV6-5
ASSYSGGLAGDRMKTQY
>TRBD1|few|TRBV3-1
ASTVSGGWGYT
>NA|few|TRBV7-2
ASSSDSIPSYEQY
>NA|many|TRBV20-1
SAPNRRTNTGELF
>NA|NA|TRBV11-2
ASSLVGGGGTSYNEQF
>NA|NA|TRBV4-2
ASSQEGGAYNQPQH
>TRBD2|NA|TRBV11-3
ASSLDGLAGGLQF
>NA|few|TRBV11-2
ASSLDLRNIQY
>TRBD2|few|TRBV20-1
SARGLAGQYNEQF
>TRBD1|NA|TRBV5-1
ATTTGPPNTGELF
>NA|few|TRBV7-9
ASSLDLNRDTQY